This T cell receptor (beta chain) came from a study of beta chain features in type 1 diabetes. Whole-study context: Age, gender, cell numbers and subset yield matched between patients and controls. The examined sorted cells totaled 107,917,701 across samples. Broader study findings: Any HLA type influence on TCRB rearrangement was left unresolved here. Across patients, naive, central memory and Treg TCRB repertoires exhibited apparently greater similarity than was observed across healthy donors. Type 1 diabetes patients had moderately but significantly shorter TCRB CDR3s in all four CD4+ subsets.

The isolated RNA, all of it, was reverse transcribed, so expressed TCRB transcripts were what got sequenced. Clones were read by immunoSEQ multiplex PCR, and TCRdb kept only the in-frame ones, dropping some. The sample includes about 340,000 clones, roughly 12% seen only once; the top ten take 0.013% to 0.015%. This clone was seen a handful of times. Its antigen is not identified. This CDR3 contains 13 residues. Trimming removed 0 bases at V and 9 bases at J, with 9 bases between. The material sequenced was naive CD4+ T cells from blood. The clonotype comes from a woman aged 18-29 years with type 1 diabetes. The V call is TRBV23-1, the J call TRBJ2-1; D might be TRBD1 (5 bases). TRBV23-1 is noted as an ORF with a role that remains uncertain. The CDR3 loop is CASSQSIDSEQFF. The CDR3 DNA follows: TGCGCCAGCAGTCAATCCATAGACAGTGAGCAGTTCTTC.